The 17 T cell receptor beta chains in this list originate from one sample, sequenced in a study of cytomegalovirus exposure and HLA in healthy donors. PCR involved 60 Vbeta and 13 Jbeta primers. The table came from immunoSEQ multiplex PCR; TCRdb's copy has only in-frame clones and leaves some out. The table shows under 200,000 clones, with roughly 80% occurring only once. What was sequenced was PBMCs. Receptors originate from a man between 18 and 35 years old in good health and CMV-seronegative.

The chain joins TRBV5-1 to TRBJ2-2, with D unresolved. This CDR3 is built from 16 residues. Trimming pared 4 bases from V and 0 bases from J, leaving 13 bases between. Germline lookup yields CDR1 SGHRS and CDR2 YFSETQ. The CDR3 nucleotides are TGCGCCAGCAGCCGGATGGGCCCCGCGAACACCGGGGAGCTGTTTTTT. The encoded protein is CASSRMGPANTGELFF.

J is TRBJ1-5 and V is TRBV14; tentative D call: TRBD1 (6 bases). CDR3 length equals 13 residues. V was cut by 4 bases and J by 4 bases, with 8 bases left in between. Germline CDR1 SGHDN, CDR2 FVKESK. The CDR3 here is CASSRDRNQPQHF. CDR3 DNA: TGTGCCAGCAGCCGTGACAGGAATCAGCCCCAGCATTTT. The whole variable domain, filled in from reference TRBV14 and TRBJ1-5, reads EAGVTQFPSHSVIEKGQTVTLRCDPISGHDNLYWYRRVMGKEIKFLLHFVKESKQDESGMPNNRFLAERTGGTYSTLKVQPAELEDSGVYFCASSRDRNQPQHFGDGTRLSIL.

This chain connects TRBV27 to TRBJ2-5; D is undetermined. The ends were cut back, 5 bases at V and 3 bases at J, with 10 bases in the middle. CDR1 and CDR2 from the germline V gene are MNHEY and SMNVEV (reference sequence). This CDR3 is built from 13 residues. The CDR3 protein is CASSLVSEETQYF. The CDR3 DNA is TGTGCCAGCAGTCTCGTCTCTGAAGAGACCCAGTACTTC.

The chain recombines TRBV9 with TRBJ2-1; 8 nucleotides line up with TRBD2. V gave up 4 bases and J gave up 3 bases; unmatched junction bases: 9. Germline V gene lookup returns CDR1 SGDLS and CDR2 YYNGEE. The CDR3 covers 16 residues. This CDR3 is CASSPGTGRGYNEQFF. CDR3 in DNA: TGTGCCAGCAGCCCTGGGACCGGGAGGGGCTACAATGAGCAGTTCTTC.

The rearrangement links TRBV5-6 to TRBJ2-7; maybe TRBD1 (5 bases). CDR3 length equals 14 residues. From germline, CDR1 is SGHDT and CDR2 YYEEEE. Trimming cost V 6 bases and J 3 bases, with 16 bases left between them. The CDR3 DNA is TGTGCCAGCACCGATTCTAAAGGGGACTACGAGCAGTACTTC. The encoded protein is CASTDSKGDYEQYF.

This clone occurred once. The rearrangement uses TRBV19 and TRBJ2-7; D not resolved. V was clipped by 4 bases and J by 6 bases, with 13 bases between them. The CDR3 spans 13 residues. In germline, CDR1 is LNHDA, CDR2 SQIVND (reference sequence). The chain's CDR3 is CASSTGRPVEQYF. The CDR3 nucleotides read TGTGCCAGTAGTACAGGAAGACCGGTCGAGCAGTACTTC.

The sample holds one count of this clone. V gene TRBV7-9 combines with J gene TRBJ1-5, with TRBD1 matching over 11 bases. V shed 6 bases, J shed 3 bases, and the junction held 7 bases outside the gene matches. The CDR3 runs 16 residues. Germline V CDR1 and CDR2: SEHNR, FQNEAQ (reference sequence). This chain's CDR3 is CASSSGTGGYNQPQHF. The CDR3 nucleotides read TGTGCCAGCAGTTCCGGGACAGGGGGATACAATCAGCCCCAGCATTTT.

A remark on this clone: The same CDR3 is also encoded by other DNA sequences in this sample. The rearrangement uses TRBV27 and TRBJ2-7; D gene unclear. CDR1 and CDR2 from the germline V gene are MNHEY and SMNVEV (reference sequence). The CDR3 spans 13 residues. Between the trimmed V and J ends, which lost 2 bases and 1 base, there was a span of 6 bases. CDR3 loop: CASSLGASYEQYF. DNA of the CDR3: TGTGCCAGCAGTTTAGGAGCTTCCTACGAGCAGTACTTC.

The rearrangement links TRBV7-2 to TRBJ2-6; possibly TRBD2 for D (5 bases). The CDR3 has 15 residues. Per the germline V gene, CDR1 is SGHTA and CDR2 is FQGNSA. The V end lost 5 bases, the J end lost 4 bases, and 12 bases lay between the germline ends. The CDR3, as DNA: TGTGCCAGCAGCCCGAGGGCCGGAGGGGCCAACGTCCTGACTTTC. This codes for CASSPRAGGANVLTF.

The CDR3 DNA follows: TGCGCCAGCAGCTGGTACTCCGGGACAGACTACAATGAGCAGTTCTTC. Translation gives CASSWYSGTDYNEQFF. The rearrangement uses TRBV5-1 and TRBJ2-1; 7 bases are shared with TRBD1. The germline V gene has CDR1 SGHRS and CDR2 YFSETQ. Trimming took 3 bases from V and 3 from J; bases not matched to a gene: 9. The CDR3 extends over 16 amino acids.

The rearrangement links TRBV7-9 to TRBJ2-2; 12 bases fit TRBD1. The CDR3 has 16 amino acids. Losses at the gene ends were 4 bases for V and 8 bases for J; bases not matched to a gene: 8. In germline, CDR1 is SEHNR, CDR2 FQNEAQ (reference sequence). This CDR3 reads CASSSSGTGGGGELFF. The CDR3 DNA reads TGTGCCAGCAGCTCATCCGGGACAGGGGGCGGAGGGGAGCTGTTTTTT.

This clone was detected only once. This CDR3 reads CASTPDRADSPLHF. CDR3 in DNA: TGTGCCAGTACTCCCGACAGGGCCGATTCACCCCTCCACTTT. The chain couples TRBV19 to TRBJ1-6; 7 nucleotides agree with TRBD1. The V and J ends lost 7 bases and 8 bases, in that order; junction bases with no gene match: 8. The V gene's germline CDR1 is LNHDA and CDR2 SQIVND (reference sequence). This CDR3 has 14 amino acids. Complete variable domain (other parts from reference TRBV19 and TRBJ1-6): DGGITQSPKYLFRKEGQNVTLSCEQNLNHDAMYWYRQDPGQGLRLIYYSQIVNDFQKGDIAEGYSVSREKKESFPLTVTSAQKNPTAFYLCASTPDRADSPLHFGNGTRLTVT.

V is TRBV7-3 and J is TRBJ1-1, with D unresolved. The length of the CDR3 is 16 residues. The V and J ends lost 5 bases and 1 base respectively, with 17 bases between them. The germline V gene has CDR1 SGHTA and CDR2 FQGTGA. For the CDR3, the DNA is TGTGCCAGCAGCCCTTCCCCTACCGGGAGGAACACTGAAGCTTTCTTT. It translates to CASSPSPTGRNTEAFF.

This rearrangement joins TRBV6-5 to TRBJ1-2; 9 bases align to TRBD1. This CDR3 contains 15 residues. V shed 1 base, J shed 6 bases, and the junction held 6 bases outside the gene matches. In germline, CDR1 is MNHEY, CDR2 SVGAGI. The CDR3 region is CASSYWDRDQDGYTF. The CDR3 DNA reads TGTGCCAGCAGTTACTGGGACAGGGATCAGGATGGCTACACCTTC.

The chain links TRBV4-1 to TRBJ1-2; a possible D gene is TRBD1 (6 bases). Trimming pared 3 bases from V and 4 bases from J, leaving 9 bases between. This CDR3 is 13 amino acids long. Germline V gene lookup returns CDR1 MGHRA and CDR2 YSYEKL. The CDR3 nucleotides read TGCGCCAGCAGCCAGGGGGGGGCCTATGGCTACACCTTC. Its protein is CASSQGGAYGYTF.

This clone appeared once. CDR3 protein: CASSLTGKAYEQYF. Here the CDR3 DNA reads TGCGCCAGCAGCTTGACAGGGAAAGCCTACGAGCAGTACTTC. The rearrangement uses TRBV5-1 and TRBJ2-7; D possibly corresponds to TRBD1 (6 bases). V dropped 1 base and J dropped 2 bases, with 10 bases sitting between them. The CDR3 is made up of 14 amino acids. CDR1 SGHRS and CDR2 YFSETQ come from the germline V gene.

The chain has TRBV6-6 and TRBJ2-5, with 11 bases aligning to TRBD2. V was pared by 6 bases and J by 5 bases, with 8 bases of the junction left unmatched. The CDR3 totals 15 residues. The V gene's germline CDR1 is MNHNY and CDR2 SVGAGI (reference sequence). The DNA of the CDR3 is TGTGCCAGCAGCCAAATCGGACTAGCGGGTGAGACCCAGTACTTC. It is translated as CASSQIGLAGETQYF.